The rows below give T cell receptor beta chains drawn from one sample of a study of cytomegalovirus exposure and HLA in healthy donors. Sequencing used immunoSEQ multiplex PCR; TCRdb keeps in-frame clones, though not all of them. The table lists about 150,000 clones, about 80% of them singletons, with 10% to 15% in the top ten. The sample was PBMCs. These receptors were obtained from a man aged 35-49 years in good health and CMV-seropositive. CDR3s include the opening cysteine and the closing phenylalanine or tryptophan. The D gene is left open where the match is weak. Clone size is shown for a subset of rows, as once, few, many or a class of expanded clone.

d_call	v_call	clone_size	j_call	cdr3_nt	cdr3_aa
TRBD2	TRBV5-1	NA	TRBJ2-3	TGCGCCAGCAGCCCCGGGACTATTAAAGATACGCAGTATTTT	CASSPGTIKDTQYF
NA	TRBV21-1	NA	TRBJ2-2	TGTGCCAGCGGGAGAGACGGCACCGGGGAGCTGTTTTTT	CASGRDGTGELFF
NA	TRBV2	NA	TRBJ2-7	TGTGCCAGCAGGGACAGCCCAGGCCGGTACGAGCAGTACTTC	CASRDSPGRYEQYF
NA	TRBV28	NA	TRBJ2-1	TGTGCCAGCAAAATCGGGGCAGGGGTCAGTGAGCAGTTCTTC	CASKIGAGVSEQFF
NA	TRBV5-6	NA	TRBJ2-1	TGTGCCAGCAGCTTGCCAGGGTACAATGAGCAGTTCTTC	CASSLPGYNEQFF
TRBD1	TRBV6-5	NA	TRBJ1-2	TGTGCCAGCAGCCCCGGACAGGGAGGCTATGGCTACACCTTC	CASSPGQGGYGYTF
NA	TRBV6-6	NA	TRBJ1-5	TGTGCCAGCAGTTTGTATGGAGGGGATCAGCCCCAGCATTTT	CASSLYGGDQPQHF
TRBD1	TRBV11-2	NA	TRBJ1-3	TGTGCCAGCAGCTTTGTGGACAGGGCCCTCTCTGGAAACACCATATATTTT	CASSFVDRALSGNTIYF
TRBD2	TRBV4-3	once	TRBJ2-1	TGCGCCAGCAGCCAAGTCGCCTCCCCGGGACTAGCGGGAGCCTACAATGAGCAGTTCTTC	CASSQVASPGLAGAYNEQFF
NA	TRBV7-2	few	TRBJ2-1	TGTGCCAGCAGCTTCCGACAGTACAATGAGCAGTTCTTC	CASSFRQYNEQFF
NA	TRBV5-1	NA	TRBJ2-7	TGCGCCAGCAGATTGACAGGTTCCTACGAGCAGTACTTC	CASRLTGSYEQYF
NA	TRBV4-1	NA	TRBJ1-5	TGCGCCAGCAGCCAAATCGAAGCCTATCAGCCCCAGCATTTT	CASSQIEAYQPQHF
TRBD2	TRBV27	NA	TRBJ2-7	TGTGCCAGCAGACTAGCGGGAGGATCCTACGAGCAGTACTTC	CASRLAGGSYEQYF
TRBD2	TRBV6-4	NA	TRBJ2-3	TGTGCCACCCGACTAGCGGAGTGCACAGATACGCAGTATTTT	CATRLAECTDTQYF
NA	TRBV6-5	NA	TRBJ1-2	TGTGCCAGCAGCCCGACAGACTATGGCTACACCTTC	CASSPTDYGYTF
NA	TRBV7-9	once	TRBJ1-2	TGTGCCAGCAGCTTAGGGACAGCTAACTATGGCTACACCTTC	CASSLGTANYGYTF
TRBD2	TRBV4-2	NA	TRBJ2-7	TGTGCCAGCAGCCAAGGCGCGGGAGAGAGGTACGAGCAGTACTTC	CASSQGAGERYEQYF
TRBD1	TRBV6-5	NA	TRBJ2-2	TGTGCCAGCAGTTACTCCGGGACAGGGTACACCGGGGAGCTGTTTTTT	CASSYSGTGYTGELFF
NA	TRBV7-2	NA	TRBJ2-2	TGTGCCAGCAGCCAACAGGTGAACACCGGGGAGCTGTTTTTT	CASSQQVNTGELFF
TRBD1	TRBV7-2	few	TRBJ1-4	TGTGCCAGCAGTCCGAGGACAGGCTCCTATGAAAAACTGTTTTTT	CASSPRTGSYEKLFF
TRBD1	TRBV19	NA	TRBJ1-1	TGTGCCAGTAGTGGGGGACAGGGAGACACTGAAGCTTTCTTT	CASSGGQGDTEAFF
NA	TRBV4-1	NA	TRBJ2-3	TGCGCCAGCAGCTACAGAGATACTAGCACAGATACGCAGTATTTT	CASSYRDTSTDTQYF
TRBD2	TRBV11-2	NA	TRBJ2-3	TGTGCCAGCAGCTTTCCGGGGGGGGGCACAGATACGCAGTATTTT	CASSFPGGGTDTQYF
NA	TRBV4-2	NA	TRBJ2-7	TGTGCCAGCAGCCAAGATAGATACGAGCAGTACTTC	CASSQDRYEQYF
TRBD2	TRBV7-9	NA	TRBJ2-1	TGTTCCAGCAGCTTGACTAGCGGTCTCACCGGAACTGAGCAGTTCTTC	CSSSLTSGLTGTEQFF
NA	TRBV19	NA	TRBJ1-4	TGTGCCAGTAGTTCTTCCGGGGACATCCCTGAAAAACTGTTTTTT	CASSSSGDIPEKLFF
NA	TRBV9	once	TRBJ2-1	TGTGCCAGCAGCCCGGGCGGGATTTACAATGAGCAGTTCTTC	CASSPGGIYNEQFF
TRBD2	TRBV18	NA	TRBJ2-2	TGTGCCAGCTCACTACGGACTAGCGGGCTGAACACCGGGGAGCTGTTTTTT	CASSLRTSGLNTGELFF
NA	TRBV5-1	few	TRBJ1-5	TGCGCCAGCAGCCCCGAACTCGGGCCCCAGCATTTT	CASSPELGPQHF
NA	TRBV20-1	NA	TRBJ1-2	TGCAGTGCTGCAGGAAACTATGGCTACACCTTC	CSAAGNYGYTF
TRBD2	TRBV7-2	NA	TRBJ2-7	TGTGCCAGCAGCCGTGGGCCGGGACTAGCGGGAAGTCGGCAGTACTTC	CASSRGPGLAGSRQYF
NA	TRBV11-2	few	TRBJ2-1	TGTGCCAGCAGCTTAGAGGCAGCGGATGAGCAGTTCTTC	CASSLEAADEQFF
NA	TRBV19	NA	TRBJ2-2	TGTGCCAGTAGTACAACCGGGTACACCGGGGAGCTGTTTTTT	CASSTTGYTGELFF
NA	TRBV6-6	few	TRBJ1-1	TGTGCCAGCAGTTTTGGGGCCCACGCCAATGAAGCTTTCTTT	CASSFGAHANEAFF
NA	TRBV21-1	NA	TRBJ2-3	TGTGCCAGCAGTTCTGAGGGGGACAGAATTACAGATACGCAGTATTTT	CASSSEGDRITDTQYF
TRBD2	TRBV5-6	NA	TRBJ2-1	TGTGCCAGCAGCTTCGGGACTAGCGGGAGGAATGAGCAGTTCTTC	CASSFGTSGRNEQFF
TRBD1	TRBV19	NA	TRBJ1-4	TGTGCCAGTACCGCCCCGGGACAGGGGGCTACTAATGAAAAACTGTTTTTT	CASTAPGQGATNEKLFF
NA	TRBV2	NA	TRBJ2-1	TGTGCCAGCAGTGAAGATCCTACTATCTCCTACAATGAGCAGTTCTTC	CASSEDPTISYNEQFF
TRBD1	TRBV4-2	NA	TRBJ1-2	TGTGCCAGCAGCCAAGATACAGGGGGACCCGCCAACTCTAACTATGGCTACACCTTC	CASSQDTGGPANSNYGYTF
TRBD1	TRBV5-1	NA	TRBJ1-4	TGCGCCAGCAGCCAGACAGGGGGGGGTGAAAAACTGTTTTTT	CASSQTGGGEKLFF
TRBD1	TRBV5-1	NA	TRBJ2-7	TGCGCCAGCAGCCAGGGACAGGGGTACTACGAGCAGTACTTC	CASSQGQGYYEQYF
NA	TRBV29-1	NA	TRBJ2-2	TGCAGCGGGGGACTGAACACCGGGGAGCTGTTTTTT	CSGGLNTGELFF
TRBD2	TRBV15	NA	TRBJ2-1	TGTGCCACCAGCAGGGGGAGGGATGAGCAGTTCTTC	CATSRGRDEQFF
TRBD1	TRBV5-1	NA	TRBJ2-1	TGCGCCAGCAGCTGGGGGACAGGGCGCGACGATGAGCAGTTCTTC	CASSWGTGRDDEQFF
NA	TRBV18	NA	TRBJ2-2	TGTGCCAGCTCGCCAGCGTCCGGGGAGCTGTTTTTT	CASSPASGELFF
NA	TRBV7-6	NA	TRBJ2-7	TGTGCCAGCAGCCGAGGCGGGTGGAGGCCCGACGAGCAGTACTTC	CASSRGGWRPDEQYF
NA	TRBV29-1	NA	TRBJ2-7	TGCAGCGTTGGTGAAGGGGCCTACGAGCAGTACTTC	CSVGEGAYEQYF
NA	TRBV6-1	NA	TRBJ2-3	TGTGCCAGCAGTGAAGCCCAGGCAATACGCGCAGATACGCAGTATTTT	CASSEAQAIRADTQYF
NA	TRBV11-2	NA	TRBJ2-3	TGTGCCAGCCAGGGCGCAGATACGCAGTATTTT	CASQGADTQYF
TRBD1	TRBV7-9	NA	TRBJ1-4	TGTGCCAGCAGCTCGGACAGGGGGCCCTCTAACGAAAAACTGTTTTTT	CASSSDRGPSNEKLFF
NA	TRBV5-1	NA	TRBJ2-2	TGCGCCAGCAGATCGGACAATCAATCAAACACCGGGGAGCTGTTTTTT	CASRSDNQSNTGELFF
NA	TRBV11-2	NA	TRBJ2-7	TGTGCCAGCAGCCAATCAACAGGGAACTACGAGCAGTACTTC	CASSQSTGNYEQYF
NA	TRBV21-1	few	TRBJ1-6	TGTGCCAGCAGAGAGAAGAATAATTCACCCCTCCACTTT	CASREKNNSPLHF
TRBD2	TRBV30	once	TRBJ2-1	TGTGCCTCAAGTGGGCCGGGACTAGCGGGAGTCATGAGCTCCTACAATGAGCAGTTCTTC	CASSGPGLAGVMSSYNEQFF
NA	TRBV19	NA	TRBJ2-6	TGTGCCAGTACCCTCCCTATGGCCAACGTCCTGACTTTC	CASTLPMANVLTF